The TCR beta chain described here comes from a study of early T cells in non-severe SARS-CoV-2 infection (dated by TCRdb to about 2021). Some background on the complete study: Bulk RNA from unsorted whole blood was used for TCR sequencing, so alpha and beta chains could not be paired. On the study overall, not on this receptor specifically: Matching against VDJdb was skewed toward anti-spike CD8 responses, likely underestimated virus-specific expansions, and missed private and CD4 specificities.

This clonotype turned up a few times. Its antigen is unknown. Base qualities are missing; no much larger clone stands one base away. A case-control design nested within a healthcare worker cohort in London, UK, was used, with weekly nasopharyngeal swab PCR tests and blood sampling performed. Healthcare workers were recruited between 23 and 31 March 2020, during the week of the UK lockdown, and were followed weekly for up to roughly 16 weeks. Library preparation employed 5' RACE. Sequencing took place on a NextSeq 500. In the TCR library protocol, unique molecular identifiers were attached to individual cDNA molecules to correct for PCR bias and sequencing error. Both TCR alpha and beta chains were sequenced, and tight co-correlation was observed between alpha and beta sequence abundances in each sample. Turning to the authors' computational methods: Decombinator V4 was used to perform V gene, J gene and CDR3 annotation of TCR sequences. TCRs were defined as expanded if a significant change between any two time points was detected under a Poisson model with p below 0.0001. TCR abundances were normalised to the total number of TCRs sequenced in each sample and reported as counts per million. MAIT TCRs were defined by TRAV1-2 paired with TRAJ12, TRAJ20 or TRAJ33, and iNKT TCRs by TRAV10 paired with TRAJ18. VDJdb, accessed 1 November 2021, was searched for CMV, EBV and SARS-CoV-2 annotated TCRs, excluding TCRs annotated for multiple antigens. TCRdb applied fastp at Q25 and MiXCR to the public reads, then kept only in-frame beta chains. All rows with the same CDR3 protein become a single entry with the most common DNA and genes. The V and J calls were not made by the authors but by TCRdb's processing. The sample table shows fewer than 95,000 distinct CDR3 sequences, and roughly 15% are seen once. 5% to 5.5% of the sample lies in the top ten.

There are 12 amino acids in the CDR3, from cysteine to phenylalanine inclusive. Of all the DNA, just the CDR3 is kept, 36 bases in frame from base 1. V is pared back by 3 bases and J by 3 bases, with 5 bases lying between the germline termini. Sequences SEHNR (CDR1) and FQNEAQ (CDR2) are obtained from the germline V gene (reference sequence). The rearrangement joined TRBV7-9 to TRBJ1-2, with the D gene call left open. The starting material was whole blood, obtained at baseline. The source is an adult who was a healthcare worker with PCR-confirmed SARS-CoV-2 infection or an uninfected control (not recorded which). The base sequence is TGTGCCAGCAGCTTCACGGACTATGGCTACACCTTC. This codes for CASSFTDYGYTF.